This entry lists 14 T cell receptor beta chains sequenced from one sample in a study of monozygotic twins with inflammatory bowel disease. From its re-call of the 5' RACE reads, TCRdb lists each CDR3 protein once, without DNA. This sample's table has approximately 45,000 distinct CDR3 sequences. Sequencing was done on a sample of blood. The origin of the receptors is a human donor with ulcerative colitis or Crohn's disease, or a healthy co-twin of an affected twin (not recorded which).

V and J are TRBV18 and TRBJ2-1; as DNA is missing, the TRBD2 call by TCRdb cannot be tested. The CDR3 covers 19 residues. The V gene's germline CDR1 is KGHSH and CDR2 LQKENI. The CDR3 sequence is CASSPPVLAGPFSYNEQFF.

The chain couples TRBV6-1 to TRBJ1-3; checking the TCRdb D call of TRBD1 is not possible without DNA. This CDR3 is 15 amino acids long. Germline CDR1 is MNHNS and CDR2 is SASEGT. CDR3 loop: CAILGQAKAGNTIYF.

J is TRBJ2-3 and V is TRBV28. Germline assignment: CDR1 MDHEN and CDR2 SYDVKM. The CDR3 length is 14 residues. The CDR3 spells CASSSVRGTDTQYF.

The chain carries TRBV7-2 and TRBJ1-1; no DNA is available, so the TRBD1 call from TCRdb remains unchecked. The CDR3 runs to 15 residues. Germline lookup yields CDR1 SGHTA and CDR2 FQGNSA. The CDR3 sequence: CASSSRTGWNTEAFF.

The chain combines TRBV20-1 with TRBJ2-1; the D gene TCRdb calls, TRBD2, cannot be checked with no DNA. The CDR3 extends over 15 amino acids. The V gene's germline CDR1 is DFQATT and CDR2 SNEGSKA (reference sequence). The CDR3 spells CSAILSGRAYNEQFF.

V and J are TRBV12-3 or TRBV12-4 and TRBJ1-6; the D gene TCRdb calls, TRBD1, cannot be checked with no DNA. This CDR3 is 14 amino acids long. The CDR3 region is CASSLQGAGAPLHF.

J is TRBJ1-6 and V is TRBV5-1; the TCRdb D gene call, TRBD1, has no DNA to confirm it. This CDR3 is 13 amino acids long. Germline CDR1 is SGHRS and CDR2 is YFSETQ. Here the CDR3 reads CASSLEQGSPLHF. Full variable domain (outside the CDR3, taken from reference TRBV5-1 and TRBJ1-6): KAGVTQTPRYLIKTRGQQVTLSCSPISGHRSVSWYQQTPGQGLQFLFEYFSETQRNKGNFPGRFSGRQFSNSRSEMNVSTLELGDSALYLCASSLEQGSPLHFGNGTRLTVT.

The chain uses TRBV4-1 and TRBJ2-4. Germline V gene sequence: CDR1 MGHRA, CDR2 YSYEKL. This CDR3 spans 17 amino acids. This CDR3 is CASSQDRGSADKNIQYF.

This rearrangement joins TRBV11-1 to TRBJ2-5. Germline V CDR1 and CDR2: SGHAT, FQDESV (reference sequence). The CDR3 is 12 amino acids. This CDR3 reads CASSQGPTSQYF.

This chain links TRBV28 with TRBJ2-7; TCRdb calls TRBD1, which cannot be checked without DNA. This CDR3 is built from 12 residues. Germline V lookup: CDR1 MDHEN, CDR2 SYDVKM. The CDR3 is CASSLQGAEQYF.

The chain joins TRBV10-3 to TRBJ2-7; the TRBD1 assignment by TCRdb is unverifiable without DNA. This CDR3 is 15 amino acids long. The germline V gene encodes CDR1 ENHRY and CDR2 SYGVKD. The CDR3 sequence: CAISESGQGANKQCF.

The chain links TRBV9 to TRBJ2-2; TCRdb's assignment of TRBD1 cannot be checked, as there is no DNA. Germline CDR1 and CDR2: SGDLS and YYNGEE. The length of the CDR3 is 16 residues. CDR3 loop: CASSVDSRGQTGELFF. Based on the CDR3 plus reference TRBV9 and TRBJ2-2, the full variable domain is DSGVTQTPKHLITATGQRVTLRCSPRSGDLSVYWYQQSLDQGLQFLIQYYNGEERAKGNILERFSAQQFPDLHSELNLSSLELGDSALYFCASSVDSRGQTGELFFGEGSRLTVL.

This clonotype is classed as medium-sized (0.01 to 0.1%) by frequency. V and J are TRBV6-5 and TRBJ2-3; TCRdb indicates TRBD2, and absent DNA this call remains unverified. CDR1 MNHEY and CDR2 SVGAGI come from the germline V gene. The CDR3 spans 17 residues. The CDR3 sequence is CASSYSISGGPTDTQYF.

The rearrangement uses TRBV11-2 and TRBJ2-3. Germline lookup yields CDR1 SGHAT and CDR2 FQNNGV. This CDR3 has 14 amino acids. This chain's CDR3 is CASSLGRSTDTQYF. The full variable domain, rest sourced from reference TRBV11-2 and TRBJ2-3, is EAGVAQSPRYKIIEKRQSVAFWCNPISGHATLYWYQQILGQGPKLLIQFQNNGVVDDSQLPKDRFSAERLKGVDSTLKIQPAKLEDSAVYLCASSLGRSTDTQYFGPGTRLTVL.